Below are 25 T cell receptor beta chains sequenced from a single sample in a study of regulatory T cells in long-lasting Graves disease. Time point indicated: newly diagnosed GD, antithyroid drugs for less than 3 months. Making the TCR library involved RNA that had been extracted from PBMCs. In building TCR beta libraries, iRepertoire HTBI primers were used together with Arm-PCR of CDR3 regions. MiXCR, run by TCRdb on the multiplex PCR reads, gives a single entry per CDR3 protein. The table records 600,000 to 650,000 distinct CDR3 sequences, roughly 15% of them present only once. This same sample was also part of a study on T cells in Graves' hyperthyroidism and ophthalmopathy.

Specimen: peripheral blood mononuclear cells (PBMCs), collected at new diagnosis, from a patient treated with antithyroid drugs. Every receptor here comes from a woman in her 30s with Graves disease.

The chain couples TRBV29-1 to TRBJ2-2; D perhaps matches TRBD2 (7 bases). Germline V lookup: CDR1 SQVTM, CDR2 ANQGSEA. V was pared by 5 bases and J by 6 bases, with 10 bases between. The CDR3 consists of 12 residues. This CDR3 reads CSVRGGAGELFF. The DNA of the CDR3 is TGCAGCGTTAGGGGGGGTGCCGGGGAGCTGTTTTTT.

This clonotype was counted at least ten times. V is TRBV27 and J is TRBJ1-6, with D maybe TRBD1 (6 bases). With 7 bases removed from V and 5 bases from J, the gap between germline ends came to 12 bases. This CDR3 has 14 amino acids. Germline CDR1 and CDR2: MNHEY and SMNVEV (reference sequence). DNA for the CDR3: TGTGCCAGCATGCGACAGGAGAATAATTCACCCCTCCACTTT. Protein product: CASMRQENNSPLHF.

Worth noting for this clonotype: The junction departs from germline at one end; a sequencing error may be responsible. V usage is TRBV7-8 and J usage is TRBJ2-1; D unclear. This CDR3 comprises 14 residues. Germline values: CDR1 SGHVS, CDR2 FQNEAQ. CDR3 coding DNA: TGTGCCAGCACCCCCCCGGCGGTCTATAGTGAGCAGTCCTTC. This codes for CASTPPAVYSEQSF.

This clonotype showed up many times. V usage is TRBV6-2 or TRBV6-3 and J usage is TRBJ2-7; TRBD1 might be the D (6 bases). The germline V and J ends were trimmed by 6 bases and 2 bases, with 8 bases remaining between them. The CDR3 consists of 12 residues. The germline gives CDR1 MNHEY, CDR2 SVGEGT. The DNA for the CDR3 is TGTGCCAGCAGGGACAGAACCTACGAGCAGTACTTC. Its protein product is CASRDRTYEQYF.

At least ten counts were recorded for this clonotype. This sequence joins TRBV11-2 and TRBJ2-4; 7 bases line up with TRBD1. The CDR3 spans 16 residues. The V gene end was trimmed by 5 bases and the J gene end by 4 bases; junction bases not matched to a gene: 11. The germline V gene has CDR1 SGHAT and CDR2 FQNNGV. The CDR3 DNA follows: TGTGCCAGCAGCCCTAGTCCTGGGACAGCTAAAAACATTCAGTACTTC. As protein: CASSPSPGTAKNIQYF.

This clonotype was observed at least ten times. This chain uses TRBV28 with TRBJ1-5, with D perhaps TRBD1 (5 bases). Trimming left V 2 bases short and J 6 bases short, with 17 bases between. The germline CDR1 and CDR2 sequences are MDHEN and SYDVKM. This CDR3 comprises 16 residues. CDR3: CASSLALATVGQPQHF. The CDR3, as DNA: TGTGCCAGCAGTTTAGCCCTTGCGACAGTAGGTCAGCCCCAGCATTTT.

Comment on this clonotype: Compared with germline, one end of the junction differs, possibly owing to a read error. As DNA, the CDR3 is TGCGCCAGCAGCTCCACGTACCCGGGACTAGCGGGAGTTTTT. Translation: CASSSTYPGLAGVF. V is TRBV5-1 and J is TRBJ2-3; 14 bases are shared with TRBD2. CDR1 and CDR2 from the germline V gene are SGHRS and YFSETQ. The CDR3 totals 14 residues.

The sample holds many counts of this clonotype. The chain links TRBV2 to TRBJ2-3; 9 nucleotides match TRBD1. The CDR3 spans 13 residues. Losses at the gene ends were 5 bases for V and 6 bases for J; bases not matched to a gene: 3. From germline, CDR1 is SNHLY and CDR2 FYNNEI. The CDR3, as DNA: TGTGCCAGCAGTTCCGGGACAGGGGATACGCAGTATTTT. Translation: CASSSGTGDTQYF.

In regard to this clonotype: A much more abundant neighbour one base away suggests this may be a read error. The gene calls are TRBV28 and TRBJ1-1; D uncertain. This CDR3 region has 15 residues. The V end lost 5 bases, the J end lost 1 base, and 14 bases lay between the germline ends. Germline V gene data show CDR1 as MDHEN and CDR2 as SYDVKM. The CDR3 is CASSLGRSSNTEAFF. Written as DNA, the CDR3 is TGTGCCAGCAGTCTCGGGAGGAGTTCGAACACTGAAGCTTTCTTT.

This chain uses TRBV20-1 with TRBJ1-1; D uncertain. CDR1 and CDR2 (germline): DFQATT, SNEGSKA (reference sequence). The CDR3 is 14 residues long. V was shortened by 1 base and J by 5 bases, with 14 bases between the two germline ends. The CDR3: CSARAAGRWTEAFF. In DNA form, the CDR3 reads TGCAGTGCTAGAGCGGCAGGTCGGTGGACTGAAGCTTTCTTT.

This clonotype was seen only a few times. The CDR3 DNA reads TGCAGTGCTAGTTTACAGGGTCGGTCCTACAATGAGCAGTTCTTC. As protein: CSASLQGRSYNEQFF. The chain joins TRBV20-1 to TRBJ2-1, with D tentatively TRBD1 (6 bases). V lost 3 bases to trimming and J lost 1 base, with 13 bases between them. From germline, CDR1 is DFQATT and CDR2 SNEGSKA (reference sequence). This CDR3 comprises 15 residues.

The table lists this clonotype with many counts. The chain joins TRBV28 to TRBJ1-1; 7 bases line up with TRBD1. The ends lost 10 bases at V and 1 base at J; junction bases unmatched: 6. This CDR3 region has 13 residues. Germline V lookup: CDR1 MDHEN, CDR2 SYDVKM. The CDR3 coding sequence is TGTGCCACCGAGGGACAGAAGAACACTGAAGCTTTCTTT. Amino acid sequence: CATEGQKNTEAFF.

This clonotype was found a few times. The V and J genes are TRBV7-9 and TRBJ2-7; the D gene could be TRBD1 or TRBD2 (5 bases each). CDR3 size: 12 residues. The germline V gene encodes CDR1 SEHNR and CDR2 FQNEAQ (reference sequence). Trimming took 3 bases from V and 11 from J, leaving 14 bases between them. Here the CDR3 reads CASSFGDGREYF. The DNA for the CDR3 is TGTGCCAGCAGCTTCGGGGACGGCCGGGAGTACTTC.

This clonotype was picked up many times. The J gene is TRBJ1-1, the V gene TRBV3-1, with 9 bases matching TRBD1. J gave up 4 bases and V 6 bases, and 15 bases lay outside the gene matches. The CDR3 covers 17 residues. Germline CDR1 is LGHDT and CDR2 is YNNKEL (reference sequence). In nucleotides, the CDR3 is TGTGCCAGCAGGAGAAGGGGAGGGACAGGGCTTGGCACTGAAGCTTTCTTT. Its translation is CASRRRGGTGLGTEAFF.

This clonotype has ten or more counts. The chain links TRBV28 to TRBJ2-1; a possible D gene is TRBD1 (9 bases). CDR3 length: 19 amino acids. The V gene lost 2 bases and the J gene lost 4 bases, with 24 bases spanning the gap. Germline V lookup: CDR1 MDHEN, CDR2 SYDVKM. CDR3 loop: CASSLGDREGVAGYNEQFF. The CDR3 nucleotides are TGTGCCAGCAGTTTAGGGGACAGGGAAGGGGTAGCGGGATACAATGAGCAGTTCTTC.

This clonotype has at least ten counts. The chain has TRBV28 and TRBJ2-7; the D gene is possibly TRBD1 (6 bases). Germline assignment: CDR1 MDHEN and CDR2 SYDVKM. V lost 6 bases and J lost 2, with 14 bases in between. CDR3 length equals 14 residues. CDR3 sequence reads: CASRQPDSTYEQYF. CDR3 DNA: TGTGCCAGCAGACAACCGGACAGTACCTACGAGCAGTACTTC.

Many counts were recorded for this clonotype. The chain has TRBV2 and TRBJ2-5; D gene unclear. Looked up from germline, CDR1 is SNHLY and CDR2 is FYNNEI. This CDR3 spans 11 amino acids. V dropped 10 bases and J dropped 5 bases, with 11 bases sitting between them. The chain's CDR3 is CATRVGETQYF. CDR3 bases: TGTGCCACCCGGGTGGGGGAGACCCAGTACTTC.

This chain joins TRBV27 and TRBJ2-5; a possible D gene is TRBD2 (5 bases). The germline V and J ends were trimmed by 1 base and 5 bases, with 11 bases remaining between them. Germline CDR1 and CDR2: MNHEY and SMNVEV (reference sequence). The CDR3 extends over 14 amino acids. CDR3 nucleotide sequence: TGTGCCAGCAGTTTATTAGTAGGCGGGGAGACCCAGTACTTC. This translates into CASSLLVGGETQYF.

In its sample, this clonotype was seen many times. The chain couples TRBV11-2 to TRBJ2-7, with 11 bases fitting TRBD2. The junction had 11 bases not matched to a gene; V was cut back by 6 bases and J by 7 bases. The CDR3 has 15 amino acids. From germline, CDR1 is SGHAT and CDR2 FQNNGV. The CDR3 DNA reads as TGTGCCAGCAGACTTAGCGGGAGGGCCGCGGGAGAGCAGTACTTC. Its protein product is CASRLSGRAAGEQYF.

This clonotype was observed many times. This chain joins TRBV29-1 and TRBJ2-3, with D possibly matching TRBD1 (5 bases). Trimming took 6 bases from V and 6 from J, leaving 10 bases between them. CDR1 is SQVTM and CDR2 is ANQGSEA in the germline V gene. The CDR3 length is 11 residues. The CDR3 loop is CSVKKGDTQYF. The CDR3 DNA is TGCAGCGTGAAGAAGGGGGATACGCAGTATTTT.

A remark on this clonotype: A far larger clone is only one base removed, so a read error is likely. This chain uses TRBV7-6 with TRBJ2-1; 8 positions match TRBD1. The CDR3 has 15 amino acids. The V gene end was trimmed by 1 base and the J gene end by 2 bases; junction bases not matched to a gene: 1. From germline, CDR1 is SGHVS and CDR2 FNYEAQ. The CDR3 bases are TGTGCCAGCAGCTTAGTACAGGGGGCCTACAATGAGCAGTTCTTC. This sequence encodes CASSLVQGAYNEQFF.

This clonotype has just a few counts. The rearrangement uses TRBV19 and TRBJ1-5; maybe TRBD1 (5 bases). The CDR3 consists of 15 residues. Germline values: CDR1 LNHDA, CDR2 SQIVND (reference sequence). V was cut by 3 bases and J by 0 bases, with 9 bases left in between. CDR3 sequence reads: CASSISGGSNQPQHF. In nucleotides, the CDR3 is TGTGCCAGTAGTATTTCCGGGGGTAGCAATCAGCCCCAGCATTTT.

This clonotype was detected ten times or more. V and J are TRBV10-3 and TRBJ2-1, with D maybe TRBD2 (6 bases). V lost 4 bases and J lost 0, with 16 bases in between. Looked up from germline, CDR1 is ENHRY and CDR2 is SYGVKD. This CDR3 spans 17 amino acids. The chain's CDR3 is CAISVFSGSSSYNEQFF. Here the CDR3 DNA reads TGTGCCATCAGTGTTTTCTCCGGGAGCAGCTCCTACAATGAGCAGTTCTTC.

The chain carries TRBV30 and TRBJ2-2; D call uncertain. From germline, CDR1 is GTSNPN and CDR2 SVGIG (reference sequence). This CDR3 has 14 amino acids. V shed 0 bases and J shed 5 bases, with 10 bases lying between them. The CDR3 sequence: CAWSVVGGTGELFF. CDR3 nucleotides: TGTGCCTGGAGTGTAGTCGGTGGTACCGGGGAGCTGTTTTTT. Drawing the rest from reference TRBV30 and TRBJ2-2, the complete variable domain is SQTIHQWPATLVQPVGSPLSLECTVEGTSNPNLYWYRQAAGRGLQLLFYSVGIGQISSEVPQNLSASRPQDRQFILSSKKLLLSDSGFYLCAWSVVGGTGELFFGEGSRLTVL.

This clonotype was seen repeatedly, ten times or more. The chain recombines TRBV19 with TRBJ2-1; tentatively, D is TRBD2 (7 bases). There are 10 residues in the CDR3. The germline gives CDR1 LNHDA, CDR2 SQIVND (reference sequence). Trimming cost V 10 bases and J 14 bases, with 15 bases left between them. CDR3 nucleotides: TGTGCCACCGGGGAGGGGGAAAAGTTCTTC. Protein sequence: CATGEGEKFF.